Listed below are T cell receptor beta chains from one sample, sequenced in a study of blood T cell repertoires in COVID-19. The assay was immunoSEQ multiplex PCR, and TCRdb's table has in-frame clones only and misses some. The repertoire includes tens of thousands of clones, 70% to 85% of them detected once, and 25% sits in the top ten. The specimen was peripheral blood. These receptors all come from a man between 60 and 70 years old with acute or convalescent COVID-19. The CDR3 runs from the conserved cysteine through the conserved F or W. Fields, in order: V gene, D gene, clone size, J gene, CDR3 protein, CDR3 DNA. A D gene is named only where the DNA matches it firmly. Size tells how often a clone was seen (once, few, many) or the class of an expanded clone, and some rows leave it out.

>TRBV24-1|TRBD1|-|TRBJ2-2
CATSDASRGTGELFF
TGTGCCACCAGTGATGCTTCCAGGGGGACCGGGGAGCTGTTTTTT
>TRBV6-5|TRBD1|-|TRBJ1-1
CASTGTGGLNTEAFF
TGTGCCAGCACAGGGACAGGGGGCCTGAACACTGAAGCTTTCTTT
>TRBV7-3|-|many|TRBJ2-1
CASSLGGASREQFF
TGTGCCAGCAGCTTAGGGGGGGCGTCCAGGGAGCAGTTCTTC
>TRBV6-5|-|-|TRBJ1-1
CASSPGVARTEAFF
TGTGCCAGCAGCCCAGGGGTGGCGAGAACTGAAGCTTTCTTT
>TRBV3-1/TRBV3-2|-|-|TRBJ2-2
CASSQSPGELFF
TGTGCCAGCAGCCAGAGTCCCGGGGAGCTGTTTTTT
>TRBV3-1/TRBV3-2|-|-|TRBJ2-5
CASSLRGGLGETQYF
TGTGCCAGCAGCCTCAGGGGTGGGCTAGGGGAGACCCAGTACTTC
>TRBV28|-|few|TRBJ2-1
CASRQLDEQFF
TGTGCCAGCAGGCAACTCGATGAGCAGTTCTTC
>TRBV10-3|TRBD1|-|TRBJ1-2
CAIRPGTGYGYTF
TGTGCCATCAGGCCGGGGACAGGGTATGGCTACACCTTC
>TRBV28|TRBD1|-|TRBJ2-1
CASSFLTDRGLNEQFF
TGTGCCAGCAGTTTTCTTACGGACAGGGGGCTGAATGAGCAGTTCTTC
>TRBV7-9|-|few|TRBJ2-7
CASSFRGEPGWEQYF
TGTGCCAGCAGCTTTAGGGGCGAACCTGGATGGGAGCAGTACTTC
>TRBV12-3/TRBV12-4|-|-|TRBJ1-3
CASSGNTIYF
TGTGCCAGCTCAGGAAACACCATATATTTT
>TRBV10-3|TRBD2|-|TRBJ2-3
CAISESGLAGGTQYF
TGTGCCATCAGTGAGTCAGGACTAGCGGGGGGGACGCAGTATTTT
>TRBV27|-|-|TRBJ1-2
CASSLQGYGYTF
TGTGCCAGCAGTTTACAGGGATATGGCTACACCTTC
>TRBV25-1|TRBD1|-|TRBJ1-6
CASSEETGYNSPLHF
TGTGCCAGCAGTGAGGAGACAGGGTATAATTCACCCCTCCACTTT
>TRBV27|TRBD1|-|TRBJ2-2
CASKSGGTGGATGELFF
TGTGCCAGCAAATCCGGGGGAACAGGGGGCGCGACCGGGGAGCTGTTTTTT
>TRBV7-2|-|-|TRBJ2-2
CASSLVGGTGELFF
TGTGCCAGCAGCTTAGTGGGGGGCACCGGGGAGCTGTTTTTT
>TRBV7-9|-|few|TRBJ1-2
CASSFSQGSGYGYTF
TGTGCCAGCAGCTTTAGTCAGGGATCTGGCTATGGCTACACCTTC
>TRBV27|TRBD1|-|TRBJ1-3
CASRDRGLYGNTIYF
TGTGCCAGCAGGGACAGGGGGCTATATGGAAACACCATATATTTT
>TRBV6-2/TRBV6-3|-|-|TRBJ2-7
CASSSRGKSSYEQYF
TGTGCCAGCAGTTCCCGAGGGAAGAGCTCCTACGAGCAGTACTTC
>TRBV12-5|-|once|TRBJ2-1
CASGSPTTRGSYNEQFF
TGTGCTAGTGGTTCCCCAACGACTAGGGGATCCTACAATGAGCAGTTCTTC
>TRBV25-1|-|-|TRBJ1-6
CASSETSVHSPLHF
TGTGCCAGCAGTGAAACTTCGGTCCATTCACCCCTCCACTTT
>TRBV7-9|-|once|TRBJ1-2
CASSVRVFGYGYTF
TGTGCCAGCAGCGTCCGGGTCTTTGGCTATGGCTACACCTTC
>TRBV2|-|-|TRBJ1-5
CASRVQAYQPQHF
TGTGCCAGCAGAGTTCAGGCGTATCAGCCCCAGCATTTT
>TRBV28|TRBD1|-|TRBJ1-2
CASRSRGPRGYGYTF
TGTGCCAGCAGGTCTAGGGGGCCCAGGGGTTATGGCTACACCTTC
>TRBV2|-|-|TRBJ1-5
CASSQTDSNQPQHF
TGTGCCAGCAGTCAGACAGATAGCAATCAGCCCCAGCATTTT
>TRBV7-2|TRBD1|-|TRBJ2-2
CASSLDYPGQGPRELFF
TGTGCCAGCAGCTTAGATTATCCGGGACAGGGGCCCAGGGAGCTGTTTTTT
>TRBV19|TRBD1|-|TRBJ1-5
CASSPGDRLYQPQHF
TGTGCCAGTAGTCCTGGGGACAGGTTGTATCAGCCCCAGCATTTT
>TRBV7-9|TRBD2|-|TRBJ2-1
CASNSGDYNEQFF
TGTGCCAGCAACAGCGGGGATTACAATGAGCAGTTCTTC
>TRBV15|TRBD1|few|TRBJ2-7
CATRPGQGNEQYF
TGTGCCACCAGACCGGGACAGGGGAACGAGCAGTACTTC
>TRBV28|-|-|TRBJ1-5
CASTKIGPADYSNQPQHF
TGTGCCAGCACCAAAATTGGGCCGGCTGACTATAGCAATCAGCCCCAGCATTTT
>TRBV6-2/TRBV6-3|-|-|TRBJ1-6
CASSWETLSSYNSPLHF
TGTGCCAGCAGCTGGGAGACCCTGAGCTCCTATAATTCACCCCTCCACTTT
>TRBV7-9|-|-|TRBJ1-5
CASSGFGTGSIQPQHF
TGTGCCAGCAGCGGATTCGGAACAGGGTCGATTCAGCCCCAGCATTTT
>TRBV28|-|-|TRBJ2-7
CASAGQGRRGREQYF
TGTGCCAGCGCGGGTCAGGGGCGCAGAGGACGGGAGCAGTACTTC
>TRBV19|-|-|TRBJ1-6
CASSTTGNPVSPLHF
TGTGCCAGTAGTACGACAGGTAACCCTGTGTCACCCCTCCACTTT
>TRBV9|TRBD2|-|TRBJ2-7
CASSTSKTSGGSANEQYF
TGTGCCAGCAGCACCTCTAAAACTAGCGGGGGTTCAGCAAACGAGCAGTACTTC
>TRBV5-5|-|-|TRBJ1-4
CASSLITDNVKLFF
TGTGCCAGCAGCTTGATTACGGACAATGTGAAACTGTTTTTT
>TRBV29-1|TRBD1|-|TRBJ2-7
CSVAGQGSHSYEQYF
TGCAGCGTAGCGGGACAGGGCTCACATTCCTACGAGCAGTACTTC
>TRBV20-1|-|-|TRBJ2-5
CSASRTTGGETQYF
TGCAGTGCTAGTAGGACCACTGGGGGGGAGACCCAGTACTTC
>TRBV29-1|TRBD1|-|TRBJ1-1
CSVEPYLTGVNTEAFF
TGCAGCGTTGAACCCTATCTGACAGGGGTAAACACTGAAGCTTTCTTT
>TRBV4-1|-|-|TRBJ2-1
CASSQIPGGGEQFF
TGCGCCAGCAGCCAAATACCCGGCGGAGGGGAGCAGTTCTTC
>TRBV4-3|-|few|TRBJ1-3
CASSRSSGSRRNTIYF
TGCGCCAGCAGCCGCAGTAGCGGGAGTCGGAGAAACACCATATATTTT
>TRBV19|TRBD1|-|TRBJ2-2
CASSIATGATGELFF
TGTGCCAGTAGTATAGCGACAGGGGCCACCGGGGAGCTGTTTTTT
>TRBV28|TRBD1|-|TRBJ1-5
CASSFWDRAFYQPQHF
TGTGCCAGCAGTTTCTGGGACAGGGCTTTTTATCAGCCCCAGCATTTT
>TRBV28|TRBD1|-|TRBJ2-7
CASSSPSGQGRYEQYF
TGTGCCAGCAGTTCCCCGAGTGGACAGGGACGCTACGAGCAGTACTTC
>TRBV13|TRBD1|-|TRBJ1-2
CASSQDRGGYGYTF
TGTGCCAGCAGCCAGGACAGGGGAGGCTATGGCTACACCTTC
>TRBV3-1/TRBV3-2|TRBD1|-|TRBJ1-2
CASKRQGENYGYTF
TGTGCCAGCAAAAGACAGGGGGAGAACTATGGCTACACCTTC
>TRBV6-1|TRBD2|-|TRBJ2-7
CASREAGGSYEQYF
TGTGCCAGCAGAGAAGCGGGGGGTTCCTACGAGCAGTACTTC
>TRBV11-2|-|-|TRBJ1-6
CASSLAGVYSPLHF
TGTGCCAGCAGCTTAGCCGGGGTTTATTCACCCCTCCACTTT